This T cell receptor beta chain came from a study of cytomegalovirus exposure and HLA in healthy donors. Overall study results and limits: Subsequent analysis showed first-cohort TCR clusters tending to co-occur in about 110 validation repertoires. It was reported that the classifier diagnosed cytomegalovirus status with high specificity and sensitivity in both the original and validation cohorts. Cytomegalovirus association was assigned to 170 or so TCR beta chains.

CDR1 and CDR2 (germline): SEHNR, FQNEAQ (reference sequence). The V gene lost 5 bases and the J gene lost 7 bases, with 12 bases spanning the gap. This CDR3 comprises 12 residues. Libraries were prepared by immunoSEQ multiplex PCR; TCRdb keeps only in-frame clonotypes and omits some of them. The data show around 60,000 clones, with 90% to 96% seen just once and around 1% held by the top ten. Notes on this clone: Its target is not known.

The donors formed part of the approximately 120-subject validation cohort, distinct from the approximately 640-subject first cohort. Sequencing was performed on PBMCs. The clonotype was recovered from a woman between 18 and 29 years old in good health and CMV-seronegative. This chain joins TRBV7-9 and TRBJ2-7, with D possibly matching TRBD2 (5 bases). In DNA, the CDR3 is TGTGCCAGCAGCACGGGCCCGGGGGAGCAGTACTTC. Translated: CASSTGPGEQYF.